These T cell receptor beta chains were read from a single sample in a study of blood T cell repertoires in COVID-19. Some clones are missing from TCRdb's copy, which holds only in-frame ones; the method was immunoSEQ multiplex PCR. This sample carries about 200,000 clones, around four fifths of them seen once, and the ten largest clones take 0.95%. The sample consisted of peripheral blood. Source of these receptors: a man aged 60-69 years with COVID-19, enrolled during active disease. Each CDR3 is given with its conserved first and last residue. D genes are given only for firm matches. Size is omitted from some rows. Given values are once, few, many or a class for expanded clones.

D gene	V gene	J gene	clone size	CDR3 DNA	CDR3 protein
TRBD1	TRBV27	TRBJ2-5	.	TGTGCCAGCAGTTTTTTACCCGGACAGGCTCAAGAGACCCAGTACTTC	CASSFLPGQAQETQYF
TRBD1	TRBV5-4	TRBJ1-3	.	TGTGCCAGCAGCAAACCTGACAGGGGGCAAGGAAACACCATATATTTT	CASSKPDRGQGNTIYF
TRBD1	TRBV6-2/TRBV6-3	TRBJ1-5	once	TGTGCCAGCAGTTACACCCGACAGGGTCATCAGCCCCAGCATTTT	CASSYTRQGHQPQHF
.	TRBV4-1	TRBJ1-2	.	TGCGCCAGCAGCCAGCCCAGGCTCGGACACAGCGATGCTAACTATGGCTACACCTTC	CASSQPRLGHSDANYGYTF
.	TRBV5-4	TRBJ2-5	few	TGTGCCAGCAGCTTGGGGTTCGGGCCGGGACAAGAGACCCAGTACTTC	CASSLGFGPGQETQYF
TRBD1	TRBV5-1	TRBJ1-1	.	TGCGCCAGCAGCTGGACAGGGATGGGGAACACTGAAGCTTTCTTT	CASSWTGMGNTEAFF
TRBD2	TRBV9	TRBJ2-7	.	TGTGCCAGCAGCGTTGGGACTAGCGGGCCAGCCTACGAGCAGTACTTC	CASSVGTSGPAYEQYF
.	TRBV4-3	TRBJ2-7	once	TGCGCCAGCAGCCAAGATCTCACAGGTTCATTGACGCAGTACTTC	CASSQDLTGSLTQYF
.	TRBV7-9	TRBJ2-5	.	TGTGCCAGCAGCTTAAGTCTGCTAGAGGGGACCCAGTACTTC	CASSLSLLEGTQYF
TRBD1	TRBV19	TRBJ1-5	.	TGTGCCAGTAGTATCTTCGGACAGGGTCTTCAGCCCCAGCATTTT	CASSIFGQGLQPQHF
.	TRBV5-1	TRBJ1-3	.	TGCGCCAGCAGCTACTCCCTCTCTGGAAACACCATATATTTT	CASSYSLSGNTIYF
TRBD1	TRBV11-2	TRBJ1-2	few	TGTGCCAGCAGCCAGAGCAACAGGGGAGGAGAGGGCTACACCTTC	CASSQSNRGGEGYTF
.	TRBV18	TRBJ1-1	.	TGTGCCAGCTCACCACGGGGGGGTCCGAACACTGAAGCTTTCTTT	CASSPRGGPNTEAFF
TRBD1	TRBV6-5	TRBJ1-2	.	TGTGCCAGCAGTCGGGGCAGGGGGGTTTATGGCTACACCTTC	CASSRGRGVYGYTF
TRBD1	TRBV7-9	TRBJ1-4	.	TGTGCCAGCAGCTTTGGACAGGGTGTTGAAAAACTGTTTTTT	CASSFGQGVEKLFF
.	TRBV4-2	TRBJ2-2	.	TGTGCCAGCAGCCAAGAAAACGGGAGAGACACCGGGGAGCTGTTTTTT	CASSQENGRDTGELFF
.	TRBV4-3	TRBJ2-7	once	TGCGCCAGCAGCCAAGAAACAGCCCTCCGTTACGAGCAGTACTTC	CASSQETALRYEQYF
TRBD1	TRBV10-3	TRBJ2-3	.	TGTGCCATGACAGGGGAATTCACAGATACGCAGTATTTT	CAMTGEFTDTQYF
.	TRBV2	TRBJ1-1	.	TGTGCCAGCAGCACCCAGGGGTTAGGGGGCACTGAAGCTTTCTTT	CASSTQGLGGTEAFF
TRBD1	TRBV5-6	TRBJ2-2	.	TGTGCCAGCAGCTACAGGGGCCGGGAGCTGTTTTTT	CASSYRGRELFF
.	TRBV6-6	TRBJ1-1	.	TGTGCCAGCACCCGCGGTGCGAACACTGAAGCTTTCTTT	CASTRGANTEAFF
.	TRBV19	TRBJ1-4	few	TGTGCCAGTAATTGGGCTGCAACTAATGAAAAACTGTTTTTT	CASNWAATNEKLFF
TRBD1	TRBV4-2	TRBJ1-5	.	TGTGCCAGCAGCCAAGACCTCACACGACAGGGGGCCGGCAATCAGCCCCAGCATTTT	CASSQDLTRQGAGNQPQHF
.	TRBV18	TRBJ1-3	.	TGTGCCAGCTCCCCCGGGACACCTAGCTCTGGAAACACCATATATTTT	CASSPGTPSSGNTIYF
.	TRBV7-9	TRBJ1-4	.	TGTGCCAGCAGCTTAGGGCAGATTAATGAAAAACTGTTTTTT	CASSLGQINEKLFF